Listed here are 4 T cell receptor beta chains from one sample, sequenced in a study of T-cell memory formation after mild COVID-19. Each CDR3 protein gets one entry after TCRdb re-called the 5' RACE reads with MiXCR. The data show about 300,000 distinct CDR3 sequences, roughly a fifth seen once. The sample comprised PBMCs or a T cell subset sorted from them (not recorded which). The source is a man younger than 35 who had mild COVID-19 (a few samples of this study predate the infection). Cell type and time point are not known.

CDR3: CASSLDLVEKLFF. The CDR3, as DNA: TGTGCCAGCAGTCTCGACCTGGTAGAAAAACTGTTTTTT. The V call is TRBV2, the J call TRBJ1-4; D is uncertain. Deletions cut 5 bases from V and 8 bases from J, with 12 bases between. Germline-derived CDR1 and CDR2 are SNHLY and FYNNEI. This CDR3 has 13 amino acids.

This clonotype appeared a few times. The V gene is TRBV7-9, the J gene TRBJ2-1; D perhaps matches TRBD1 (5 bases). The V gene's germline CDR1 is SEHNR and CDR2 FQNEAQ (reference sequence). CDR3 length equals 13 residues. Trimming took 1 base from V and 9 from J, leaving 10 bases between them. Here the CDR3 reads CASSLVAGIEQFF. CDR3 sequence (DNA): TGTGCCAGCAGCTTAGTCGCAGGGATTGAGCAGTTCTTC.

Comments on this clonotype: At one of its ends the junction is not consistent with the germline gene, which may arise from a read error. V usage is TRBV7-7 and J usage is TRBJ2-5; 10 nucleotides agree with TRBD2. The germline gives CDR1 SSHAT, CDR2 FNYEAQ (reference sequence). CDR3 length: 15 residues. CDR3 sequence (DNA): TGTGCTAGCAGCTTAGCCCTAGCGGGGGAAGAGACCCAGTACTTC. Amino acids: CASSLALAGEETQYF.

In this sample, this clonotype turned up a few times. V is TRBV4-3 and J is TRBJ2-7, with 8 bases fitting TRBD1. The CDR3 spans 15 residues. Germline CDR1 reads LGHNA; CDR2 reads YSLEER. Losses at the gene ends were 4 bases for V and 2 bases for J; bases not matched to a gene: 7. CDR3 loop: CASSPAWTGPYEQYF. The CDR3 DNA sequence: TGCGCCAGCAGCCCCGCCTGGACAGGGCCCTACGAGCAGTACTTC.